One and the same sample provided the 3 T cell receptor beta chains below, sequenced in a study of T cells after somatic rescue of genetic block. Clones were read by immunoSEQ multiplex PCR, and TCRdb kept only the in-frame ones, dropping some. The sample records roughly 67,000 clones, around 90% being singletons. Sequencing was done on a sample of peripheral blood mononuclear cells (PBMCs). The receptors shown here come from a middle-aged man.

V usage is TRBV7-6 and J usage is TRBJ2-6; the D gene is possibly TRBD2 (6 bases). Germline values: CDR1 SGHVS, CDR2 FNYEAQ. V was cut by 1 base and J by 0 bases, with 7 bases left in between. The length of the CDR3 is 16 residues. The CDR3 sequence: CASSLGRASGANVLTF. CDR3 in DNA: TGTGCCAGCAGCTTAGGGAGGGCCTCTGGGGCCAACGTCCTGACTTTC. Full variable domain (rest looked up from reference TRBV7-6 and TRBJ2-6): GAGVSQSPRYKVTKRGQDVALRCDPISGHVSLYWYRQALGQGPEFLTYFNYEAQQDKSGLPNDRFSAERPEGSISTLTIQRTEQRDSAMYRCASSLGRASGANVLTFGAGSRLTVL.

The table lists this clone with a count of one. The rearrangement joins TRBV29-1 to TRBJ2-7; 12 positions match TRBD1. Germline loops: CDR1 SQVTM, CDR2 ANQGSEA. The V segment lost 7 bases and the J segment 4 bases; nucleotides outside the gene matches: 11. The length of the CDR3 is 15 residues. CDR3 region: CSGAGWDRGLYEQYF. The DNA for the CDR3 is TGCAGCGGTGCGGGGTGGGACAGGGGGCTTTACGAGCAGTACTTC.

The V call is TRBV27, the J call TRBJ1-1; D ambiguous. Per germline, CDR1 MNHEY and CDR2 SMNVEV (reference sequence). This CDR3 is 14 amino acids long. Trimming took off 1 base at V and 2 bases at J, with 8 bases between the two ends. CDR3 coding DNA: TGTGCCAGCAGTTTATTGCCGGGTAACACTGAAGCTTTCTTT. Encoded protein: CASSLLPGNTEAFF.